Listed below are T cell receptor beta chains from one sample, sequenced in a study of cytomegalovirus exposure and HLA in healthy donors. TCRdb's table, derived via immunoSEQ multiplex PCR, lists solely in-frame clones and lacks some. The sample carries roughly 78,000 clones, 60% to 70% recorded once. Sequenced input: PBMCs. The source of these receptors is a man aged 30 to 45 in good health and CMV-seropositive. The CDR3 runs from the conserved cysteine through the conserved F or W. A D gene is named only where the DNA matches it firmly. Clone size is shown for a subset of rows, as once, few, many or a class of expanded clone.

d_gene	j_gene	v_gene	abundance	CDR3nt	CDR3aa
NA	TRBJ2-7	TRBV2	medium-sized	TGTGCCAGCAGCGAACAGGGTTGGGGCGAGCAGTACTTC	CASSEQGWGEQYF
TRBD1	TRBJ2-3	TRBV9	NA	TGTGCCAGCAGCGTAGAGGACAGGGCCATAGATACGCAGTATTTT	CASSVEDRAIDTQYF
TRBD2	TRBJ2-1	TRBV28	few	TGTGCCAGCAGTAAAATAAGCGGGATCTCCTACAATGAGCAGTTCTTC	CASSKISGISYNEQFF
TRBD1	TRBJ1-2	TRBV5-6	NA	TGTGCCAGCAGCCCCAACCGGGGACAGGCTAACTATGGCTACACCTTC	CASSPNRGQANYGYTF
NA	TRBJ2-7	TRBV7-3	once	TGTGCCAGCAGACCGAAGGGGCACTACGAGCAGTACTTC	CASRPKGHYEQYF
TRBD2	TRBJ2-7	TRBV7-9	once	TGTGCCAGCAGCTCCTCGACTAGCGGGAGAACATACGAGCAGTACTTC	CASSSSTSGRTYEQYF
TRBD1	TRBJ2-7	TRBV9	NA	TGTGCCAGCAGCGTAGCTGGGACAGGGTCTAGGTACGAGCAGTACTTC	CASSVAGTGSRYEQYF
NA	TRBJ2-2	TRBV7-9	NA	TGTGCCAGCAAGCAAGGGGGGGTGAACACCGGGGAGCTGTTTTTT	CASKQGGVNTGELFF
NA	TRBJ2-7	TRBV6-6	NA	TGTGCCACCTCAGACGGAGGCTACGAGCAGTACTTC	CATSDGGYEQYF
TRBD1	TRBJ1-2	TRBV6-5	NA	TGTGCCAGCAGTATGACAGGGGGCCCATCAGAGGGCTACACCTTC	CASSMTGGPSEGYTF
NA	TRBJ2-7	TRBV21-1	NA	TGTGCCAGCAGCCCCCCAAACAGGGACGAGCAGTACTTC	CASSPPNRDEQYF
NA	TRBJ2-5	TRBV28	few	TGTGCCAGCAGTTTAAATACAGGGCGTAGAGGGGAGACCCAGTACTTC	CASSLNTGRRGETQYF
NA	TRBJ2-5	TRBV28	NA	TGTGCCAGCAGGAACCCCCCACAGTGGAATCAAGAGACCCAGTACTTC	CASRNPPQWNQETQYF
NA	TRBJ1-1	TRBV9	NA	TGTGCCAGCAGCGTAGATGACAGAGACACTGAAGCTTTCTTT	CASSVDDRDTEAFF
NA	TRBJ2-7	TRBV7-9	NA	TGTGCCAGCAGCTTAGCTTTGACCTACTACGAGCAGTACTTC	CASSLALTYYEQYF
TRBD1	TRBJ1-2	TRBV6-5	once	TGTGCCAGCAGTCAGACAGGGAACTATGGCTACACCTTC	CASSQTGNYGYTF
NA	TRBJ2-3	TRBV15	once	TGTGCCACCAGGGTCCAGGCAGGGTCGGATACGCAGTATTTT	CATRVQAGSDTQYF
TRBD2	TRBJ2-3	TRBV30	NA	TGTGCCTGCTCGACTAGCGGGGGGGGAGGGCAGTATTTT	CACSTSGGGGQYF
NA	TRBJ2-7	TRBV7-8	NA	TGTGCCAGCAGCTACCAGGGGCATTCCTACGAGCAGTACTTC	CASSYQGHSYEQYF
TRBD1	TRBJ2-7	TRBV29-1	few	TGCAGCGTGGATCAGGGGGCAAGTTCCTACGAGCAGTACTTC	CSVDQGASSYEQYF
NA	TRBJ1-3	TRBV9	NA	TGTGCCAGCAGCCAACAGGGAAGCTCTGGAAACACCATATATTTT	CASSQQGSSGNTIYF
TRBD1	TRBJ1-5	TRBV6-5	NA	TGTGCCAGCAGTTCCGGGACAGGGCTACATCAGCCCCAGCATTTT	CASSSGTGLHQPQHF
NA	TRBJ2-1	TRBV27	NA	TGTGCCAGCACCAGGACTGGGGCCTACAATGAGCAGTTCTTC	CASTRTGAYNEQFF
NA	TRBJ1-1	TRBV5-1	NA	TGCGCCAGCAGCATCGACAGGACTGAAGCTTTCTTT	CASSIDRTEAFF
TRBD1	TRBJ1-1	TRBV20-1	NA	TGCAGTGCTGCCGGGACAGGGGAAGCTTTCTTT	CSAAGTGEAFF
NA	TRBJ2-3	TRBV25-1	NA	TGTGCCAGCAGTCCCCAGGCGACAGATACGCAGTATTTT	CASSPQATDTQYF
NA	TRBJ2-1	TRBV4-1	few	TGCGCCAGCAGCCAAGAGGTCCAAGGAGGCTACAATGAGCAGTTCTTC	CASSQEVQGGYNEQFF
NA	TRBJ2-7	TRBV4-1	NA	TGCGCCAGCAGCCAAGGGAGTTTGGCGGGGCCGCCCTACGAGCAGTACTTC	CASSQGSLAGPPYEQYF
NA	TRBJ2-3	TRBV7-2	NA	TGTGCCAGCAGCTTAGCCGGGAGTAGGGGCACAGATACGCAGTATTTT	CASSLAGSRGTDTQYF
TRBD1	TRBJ1-2	TRBV4-2	NA	TGTGCCAGCAGCCAAGTTGTCGGGACAGGGGAATTAAACTATGGCTACACCTTC	CASSQVVGTGELNYGYTF
NA	TRBJ1-3	TRBV7-2	NA	TGTGCCAGCAGCTCTGAGCAGGTCCCTGGAAACACCATATATTTT	CASSSEQVPGNTIYF
NA	TRBJ2-3	TRBV7-2	NA	TGTGCCAGCAGCTTAGTCCCTCTCTCCACAGATACGCAGTATTTT	CASSLVPLSTDTQYF
NA	TRBJ2-7	TRBV13	NA	TGTGCCAGCAGCCGAGGACTACCCGGGGTAGAGCAGTACTTC	CASSRGLPGVEQYF
TRBD1	TRBJ1-2	TRBV9	NA	TGTGCCAGCAGCGCGGGGACAGGGGCCCTATCTAACTATGGCTACACCTTC	CASSAGTGALSNYGYTF
TRBD1	TRBJ2-3	TRBV29-1	NA	TGCAGCGTGGCCCGTCTAGGACAGGGCACGGATACGCAGTATTTT	CSVARLGQGTDTQYF
NA	TRBJ1-2	TRBV5-6	NA	TGTGCCAGCAGCTTGGCCGGGGGGGCCTATGGCTACACCTTC	CASSLAGGAYGYTF
NA	TRBJ2-7	TRBV5-1	NA	TGCGCCAGCTCTACAGCTTACGAGCAGTACTTC	CASSTAYEQYF
NA	TRBJ2-7	TRBV5-6	NA	TGTGCCAGCAGTCCTGGTGGGAGTTTCTTCTACGAGCAGTACTTC	CASSPGGSFFYEQYF